Listed here are 6 T cell receptor beta chains from one sample, sequenced in a study of identical twins. A single record per CDR3 protein comes from TCRdb applying MiXCR to the 5' RACE reads. This table has fewer than 650,000 distinct CDR3 sequences, over 8.5% appearing once. This sample also belongs to another study, concerning yellow fever vaccine responses in identical twins.

The sample taken for sequencing was PBMCs. These TCRs come from a young woman in good health.

This clonotype has more than one count but fewer than ten. J is TRBJ2-7 and V is TRBV27; 8 bases are shared with TRBD2. Germline-derived CDR1 and CDR2 are MNHEY and SMNVEV (reference sequence). V lost 3 bases and J lost 4; bases outside the gene matches: 5. The CDR3 extends over 14 amino acids. Here the CDR3 reads CASSFEAGVYEQYF. DNA for the CDR3: TGTGCCAGCAGTTTTGAAGCGGGAGTTTACGAGCAGTACTTC.

V and J are TRBV11-2 and TRBJ1-1, with no clear D. CDR1 and CDR2 from the germline V gene are SGHAT and FQNNGV. The CDR3 is 13 amino acids. Trimming left V 5 bases short and J 5 bases short, with 12 bases between. Here the CDR3 reads CASSRGGFTEAFF. CDR3 bases: TGTGCCAGCAGCCGGGGTGGGTTTACTGAAGCTTTCTTT.

This clonotype occurred a few times. V gene TRBV6-2 or TRBV6-3 combines with J gene TRBJ2-1; no reliable D call. Trimming took 8 bases from V and 0 from J, leaving 14 bases between them. The CDR3 totals 15 residues. Germline CDR1 and CDR2: MNHEY and SVGEGT. The CDR3 DNA reads TGTGCCAGCGAGGTCAGTCCTAGCTCCTACAATGAGCAGTTCTTC. Its protein is CASEVSPSSYNEQFF.

There are a few counts of this clonotype. The V gene is TRBV7-8, the J gene TRBJ2-5, with a tentative D call TRBD1 (5 bases). With 5 bases removed from V and 5 bases from J, the gap between germline ends came to 12 bases. The CDR3 is 13 amino acids. CDR1 is SGHVS and CDR2 is FQNEAQ in the germline V gene. The CDR3 bases are TGTGCCAGCAGCGGGGCCTACGCGGAGACCCAGTACTTC. This codes for CASSGAYAETQYF.

The chain employs TRBV7-2 and TRBJ2-3; D is uncertain. The germline V gene has CDR1 SGHTA and CDR2 FQGNSA. This CDR3 comprises 13 residues. V lost 5 bases and J 9 bases, leaving 15 bases between the germline ends. CDR3 DNA: TGTGCCAGCAGCCCTCCCGTAGATTCCACGCAGTATTTT. It codes for CASSPPVDSTQYF.

This clonotype was observed a handful of times. The chain joins TRBV20-1 to TRBJ2-1; 8 bases are a match to TRBD2. The CDR3 has 15 amino acids. The germline V gene encodes CDR1 DFQATT and CDR2 SNEGSKA (reference sequence). Trimming removed 0 bases from V and 1 base from J; junction bases left unmatched: 2. In nucleotides, the CDR3 is TGCAGTGCTAGAGATAGCGGGGCATCCTACAATGAGCAGTTCTTC. Translated, it gives CSARDSGASYNEQFF.